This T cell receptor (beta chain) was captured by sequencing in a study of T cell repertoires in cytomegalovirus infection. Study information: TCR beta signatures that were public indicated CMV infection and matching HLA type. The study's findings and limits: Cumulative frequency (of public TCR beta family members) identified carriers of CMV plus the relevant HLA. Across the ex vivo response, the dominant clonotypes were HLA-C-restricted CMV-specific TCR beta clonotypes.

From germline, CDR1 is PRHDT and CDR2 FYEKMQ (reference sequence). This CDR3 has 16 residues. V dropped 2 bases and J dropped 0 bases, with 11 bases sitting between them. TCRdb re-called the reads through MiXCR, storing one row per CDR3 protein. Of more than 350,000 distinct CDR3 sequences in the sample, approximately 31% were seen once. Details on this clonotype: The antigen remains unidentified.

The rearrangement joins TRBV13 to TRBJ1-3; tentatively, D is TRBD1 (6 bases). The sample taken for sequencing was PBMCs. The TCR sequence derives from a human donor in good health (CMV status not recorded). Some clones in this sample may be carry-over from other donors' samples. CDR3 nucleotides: TGTGCCAGCAGCTTACGGACAGTCAGCTCTGGAAACACCATATATTTT. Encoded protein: CASSLRTVSSGNTIYF.